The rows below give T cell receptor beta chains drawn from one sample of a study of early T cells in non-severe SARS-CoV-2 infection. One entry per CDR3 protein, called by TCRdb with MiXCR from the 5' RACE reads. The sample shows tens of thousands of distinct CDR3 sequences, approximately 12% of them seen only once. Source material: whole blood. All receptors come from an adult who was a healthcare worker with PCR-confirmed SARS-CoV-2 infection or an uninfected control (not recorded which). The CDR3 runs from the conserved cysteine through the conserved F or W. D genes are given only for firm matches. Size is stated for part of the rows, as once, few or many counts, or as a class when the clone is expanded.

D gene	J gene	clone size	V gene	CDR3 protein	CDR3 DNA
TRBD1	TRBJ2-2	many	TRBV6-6	CVSTKTGATGELFF	TGTGTCAGCACTAAGACAGGGGCAACCGGGGAGCTGTTTTTT
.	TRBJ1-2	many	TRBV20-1	CSAREFYGYTF	TGCAGTGCTAGAGAGTTCTATGGCTACACCTTC
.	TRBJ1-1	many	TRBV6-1	CASMSAGWNTEAFF	TGTGCCAGCATGTCTGCAGGATGGAACACTGAAGCTTTCTTT
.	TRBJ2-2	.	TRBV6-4	CASSGGNTGELFF	TGTGCCAGCAGTGGTGGGAACACCGGGGAGCTGTTTTTT
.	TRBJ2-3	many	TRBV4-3	CASSQTVPTDTQYF	TGCGCCAGCAGCCAGACAGTTCCGACAGATACGCAGTATTTT
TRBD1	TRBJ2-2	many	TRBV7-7	CASKGTGQFGELFF	TGTGCCAGCAAAGGGACAGGGCAGTTCGGGGAGCTGTTTTTT
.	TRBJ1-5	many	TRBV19	CASSIGPGGDQPQHF	TGTGCCAGTAGTATAGGCCCGGGAGGGGATCAGCCCCAGCATTTT
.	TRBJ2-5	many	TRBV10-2	CASSPMEKGTQYF	TGCGCCAGCAGCCCAATGGAGAAGGGGACCCAGTACTTC
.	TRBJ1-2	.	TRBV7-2	CASSLAQLRGYTF	TGTGCCAGCAGCTTAGCGCAGCTGCGTGGCTACACCTTC
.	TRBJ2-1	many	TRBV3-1	CASSQGRVYDNEQFF	TGTGCCAGCAGCCAAGGGCGAGTATACGACAATGAGCAGTTCTTC
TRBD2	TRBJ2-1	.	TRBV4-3	CASSQDVAGIYNEQFF	TGCGCCAGCAGCCAAGACGTAGCGGGGATCTACAATGAGCAGTTCTTC
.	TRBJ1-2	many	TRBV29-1	CSVRSGSYGYTF	TGCAGCGTTCGGTCAGGGTCGTATGGCTACACCTTC
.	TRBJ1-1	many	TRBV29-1	CSVEGTVNTEAFF	TGCAGCGTTGAGGGGACGGTGAACACTGAAGCTTTCTTT
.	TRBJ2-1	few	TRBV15	CATSRGNEQFF	TGTGCCACCAGCAGGGGCAATGAGCAGTTCTTC
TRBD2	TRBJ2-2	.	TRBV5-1	CASSLGLAGTTGELFF	TGCGCCAGCAGCTTGGGACTAGCGGGAACCACCGGGGAGCTGTTTTTT
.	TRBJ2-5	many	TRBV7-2	CASSLVFGTQYF	TGTGCCAGCAGCTTAGTCTTCGGGACCCAGTACTTC
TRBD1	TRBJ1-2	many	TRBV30	CAWRKQDREDGYTF	TGTGCCTGGAGGAAACAGGACAGGGAGGATGGCTACACCTTC
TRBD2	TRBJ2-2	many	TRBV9	CASSTLAGTGELFF	TGTGCCAGCAGCACACTAGCGGGGACCGGGGAGCTGTTTTTT
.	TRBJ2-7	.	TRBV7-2	CASTPGDAGSHEQYF	TGTGCCAGCACCCCTGGGGACGCAGGGTCTCACGAGCAGTACTTC
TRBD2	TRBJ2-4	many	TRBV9	CASSLEAGVAKNIQYF	TGTGCCAGCAGCTTAGAAGCGGGAGTGGCCAAAAACATTCAGTACTTC
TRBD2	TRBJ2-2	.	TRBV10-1	CASSLTSEAGELFF	TGCGCCAGCAGCTTGACTAGCGAGGCCGGGGAGCTGTTTTTT
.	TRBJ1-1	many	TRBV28	CASSTIGRGFSRDTEAFF	TGTGCCAGCAGTACCATAGGACGGGGCTTTAGCAGGGACACTGAAGCTTTCTTT
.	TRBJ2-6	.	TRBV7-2	CSSSGRISRANVLTF	TGTTCCAGCAGCGGCAGGATCTCGAGGGCCAACGTCCTGACTTTC
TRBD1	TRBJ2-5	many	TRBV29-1	CSVSRTGMGETQYF	TGCAGCGTTTCAAGGACAGGGATGGGGGAGACCCAGTACTTC
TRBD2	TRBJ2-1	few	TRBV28	CASSIGLADEQFF	TGTGCCAGCAGCATTGGACTAGCGGATGAGCAGTTCTTC
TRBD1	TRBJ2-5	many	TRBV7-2	CASSMNRGSETQYF	TGTGCCAGCAGCATGAACAGGGGGTCGGAGACCCAGTACTTC
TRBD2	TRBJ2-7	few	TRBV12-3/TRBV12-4	CASSSGGSYEQYF	TGTGCCAGCAGTTCGGGGGGTTCCTACGAGCAGTACTTC
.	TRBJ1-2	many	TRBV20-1	CSARDSNYGYTF	TGCAGTGCTAGGGACAGTAACTATGGCTACACCTTC
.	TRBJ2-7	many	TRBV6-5	CASSYGDISYEQYF	TGTGCCAGCAGTTACGGGGACATATCCTACGAGCAGTACTTC
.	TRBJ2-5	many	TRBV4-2	CASSPTEAEIRYF	TGTGCCAGCAGCCCGACTGAAGCGGAAATCCGGTACTTC
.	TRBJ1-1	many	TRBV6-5	CASSYSPGTALTEAFF	TGTGCCAGCAGTTACTCTCCAGGAACGGCACTGACTGAAGCTTTCTTT
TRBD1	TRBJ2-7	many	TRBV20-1	CSARDGQGPYEQYF	TGCAGTGCTAGAGACGGACAGGGACCTTACGAGCAGTACTTC
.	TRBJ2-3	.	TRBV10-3	CASRTRDTDTQYF	TGTGCCAGCCGTACTCGAGACACAGATACGCAGTATTTT
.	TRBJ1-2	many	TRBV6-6	CASTPRGGIPNGYTF	TGTGCCAGCACCCCACGGGGCGGCATTCCCAATGGCTACACCTTC
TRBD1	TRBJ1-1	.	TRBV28	CASTQTGASEAFF	TGTGCCAGCACGCAGACAGGGGCCTCTGAAGCTTTCTTT
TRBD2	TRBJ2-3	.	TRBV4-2	CASSQVDGGTRDTQYF	TGTGCCAGCAGCCAAGTTGACGGGGGGACGAGAGATACGCAGTATTTT
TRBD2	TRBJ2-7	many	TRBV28	CASRALAGGTYEQYF	TGTGCCAGCAGGGCCCTCGCGGGAGGTACCTACGAGCAGTACTTC
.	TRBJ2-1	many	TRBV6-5	CASSQPTTEQFF	TGTGCCAGCAGCCAACCTACAACTGAGCAGTTCTTC
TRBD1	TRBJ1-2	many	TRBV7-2	CASSFGDRAGGYTF	TGTGCCAGCAGCTTCGGGGACAGGGCGGGTGGCTACACCTTC
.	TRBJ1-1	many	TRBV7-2	CASSLYQGFTEAFF	TGTGCCAGCAGCTTATACCAGGGCTTCACTGAAGCTTTCTTT
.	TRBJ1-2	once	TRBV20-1	CSARWPEGNPNYGYTF	TGCAGTGCTAGGTGGCCCGAGGGGAACCCTAACTATGGCTACACCTTC
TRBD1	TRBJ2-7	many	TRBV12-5	CASGLGDSSYEQYF	TGTGCTAGTGGTTTGGGGGACAGTTCCTACGAGCAGTACTTC
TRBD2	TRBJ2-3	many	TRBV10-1	CASSESSGGTDTQYF	TGCGCCAGCAGTGAGTCTAGCGGGGGCACAGATACGCAGTATTTT
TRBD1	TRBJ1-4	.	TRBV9	CASSEGAGAEKLFF	TGTGCCAGCAGCGAGGGGGCAGGGGCAGAAAAACTGTTTTTT
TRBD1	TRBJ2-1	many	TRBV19	CASSPIPGQGFHNEQFF	TGTGCCAGTAGCCCAATTCCGGGACAGGGGTTCCACAATGAGCAGTTCTTC
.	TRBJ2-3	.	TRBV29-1	CSVRVQRAPDTQYF	TGCAGCGTCCGAGTCCAGAGGGCCCCAGATACGCAGTATTTT
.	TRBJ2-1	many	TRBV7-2	CASSFRAGNYNEQFF	TGTGCCAGCAGCTTCCGGGCGGGGAACTACAATGAGCAGTTCTTC
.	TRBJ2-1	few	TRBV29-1	CSVARTVGNEQFF	TGCAGCGTTGCCAGGACAGTCGGCAATGAGCAGTTCTTC
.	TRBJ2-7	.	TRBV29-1	CSAYLGSSYEQYF	TGCAGCGCCTATCTGGGGAGCTCCTACGAGCAGTACTTC
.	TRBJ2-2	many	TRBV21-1	CASGGLPGSCFF	.